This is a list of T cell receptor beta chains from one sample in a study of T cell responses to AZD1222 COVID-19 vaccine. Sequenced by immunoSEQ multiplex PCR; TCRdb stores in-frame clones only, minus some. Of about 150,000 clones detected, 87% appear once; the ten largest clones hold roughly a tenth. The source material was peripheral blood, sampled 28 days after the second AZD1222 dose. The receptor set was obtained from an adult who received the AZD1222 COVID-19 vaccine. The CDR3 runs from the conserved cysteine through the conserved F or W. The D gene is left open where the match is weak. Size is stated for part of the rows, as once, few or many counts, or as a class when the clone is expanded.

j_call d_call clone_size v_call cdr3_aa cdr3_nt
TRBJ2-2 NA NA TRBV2 CAGTGYTGELFF TGTGCCGGTACAGGGTACACCGGGGAGCTGTTTTTT
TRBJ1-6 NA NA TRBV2 CASSGTANSPLHF TGTGCCAGTTCCGGGACGGCTAATTCACCCCTCCACTTT
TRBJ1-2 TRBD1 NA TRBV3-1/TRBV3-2 CASSQKSGTGKGYTF TGTGCCAGCAGCCAGAAATCCGGGACAGGGAAAGGCTACACCTTC
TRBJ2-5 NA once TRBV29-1 CSVGRIQETQYF TGCAGCGTTGGCAGAATCCAAGAGACCCAGTACTTC
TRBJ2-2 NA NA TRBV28 CASKAYTGELFF TGTGCCAGCAAGGCTTACACCGGGGAGCTGTTTTTT
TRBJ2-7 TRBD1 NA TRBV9 CASSSTGDAEQYF TGTGCCAGCAGCTCCACAGGGGATGCCGAGCAGTACTTC
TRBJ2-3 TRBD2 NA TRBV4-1 CASSQEWAGRGDTQYF TGCGCCAGCAGCCAAGAGTGGGCCGGGAGGGGAGATACGCAGTATTTT
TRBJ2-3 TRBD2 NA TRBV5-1 CASSSGLAGGRTDTQYF TGCGCCAGCAGCTCAGGACTAGCGGGAGGGCGCACAGATACGCAGTATTTT
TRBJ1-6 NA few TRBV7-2 CASSLQGHNSPLHF TGTGCCAGCAGCCTACAGGGTCATAATTCACCCCTCCACTTT
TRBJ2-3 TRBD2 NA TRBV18 CASSLQREADTQYF TGTGCCAGCTCACTTCAGCGGGAGGCAGATACGCAGTATTTT
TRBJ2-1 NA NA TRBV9 CASSSNWGQLVAGEQFF TGTGCCAGCAGCTCCAACTGGGGGCAATTGGTCGCGGGTGAGCAGTTCTTC
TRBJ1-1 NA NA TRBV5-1 CASSAVGAEAFF TGCGCCAGCAGCGCCGTCGGAGCTGAAGCTTTCTTT
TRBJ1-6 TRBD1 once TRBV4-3 CASSQEGNRGYSPLHF TGCGCCAGCAGCCAAGAAGGAAACAGGGGATATTCACCCCTCCACTTT
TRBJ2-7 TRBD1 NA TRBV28 CASSPNDRQGRHEQYF TGTGCCAGCAGTCCAAACGACAGACAGGGGCGCCACGAGCAGTACTTC
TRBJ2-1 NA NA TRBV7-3 CASSSGLFNEQFF TGTGCCAGCAGCTCGGGACTCTTCAATGAGCAGTTCTTC
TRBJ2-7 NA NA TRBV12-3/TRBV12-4 CASSFRASYEQYF TGTGCCAGCAGTTTTCGGGCATCCTACGAGCAGTACTTC
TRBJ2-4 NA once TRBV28 CAVAKNIQYF TGTGCAGTAGCCAAAAACATTCAGTACTTC
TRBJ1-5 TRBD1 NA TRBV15 CATNRDRGKRQPQHF TGTGCCACTAACCGGGACAGGGGAAAACGACAGCCCCAGCATTTT
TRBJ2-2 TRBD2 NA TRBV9 CASSVGGSGRGTGELFF TGTGCCAGCAGCGTAGGGGGGAGCGGGAGAGGGACCGGGGAGCTGTTTTTT
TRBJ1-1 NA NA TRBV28 CASLGAGAFF TGTGCCAGCCTTGGGGCTGGGGCTTTCTTT
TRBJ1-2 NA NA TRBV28 CASRLTPPNYGYTF TGTGCCAGCAGACTAACTCCACCTAACTATGGCTACACCTTC
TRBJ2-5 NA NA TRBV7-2 CASSLAGLQETQYF TGTGCCAGCAGCTTAGCCGGTCTCCAAGAGACCCAGTACTTC
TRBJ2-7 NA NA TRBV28 CATIGPLRDEQYF TGTGCCACTATCGGACCCCTTCGCGACGAGCAGTACTTC
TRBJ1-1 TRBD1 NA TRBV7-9 CASSFPGQGGAFF TGTGCCAGCAGCTTCCCGGGACAGGGTGGAGCTTTCTTT
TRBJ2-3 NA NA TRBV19 CASSITGDTQYF TGTGCCAGTAGTATTACGGGAGATACGCAGTATTTT
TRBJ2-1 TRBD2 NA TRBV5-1 CASSKTSGIGNEQFF TGCGCCAGCAGCAAGACTAGCGGGATTGGAAATGAGCAGTTCTTC
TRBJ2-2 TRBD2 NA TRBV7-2 CASSLALGAGVGTGELFF TGTGCCAGCAGCTTAGCGCTAGGAGCGGGAGTAGGAACCGGGGAGCTGTTTTTT
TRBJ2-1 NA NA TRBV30 CAWSGDLGTYNEQFF TGTGCCTGGAGTGGGGATTTGGGAACTTACAATGAGCAGTTCTTC
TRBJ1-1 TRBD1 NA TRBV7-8 CASSRQGANAAFF TGTGCCAGCAGCCGACAGGGGGCAAATGCAGCTTTCTTT
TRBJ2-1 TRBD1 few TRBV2 CASRDGRTGAYNEQFF TGTGCCAGCAGGGACGGGCGGACAGGGGCGTACAATGAGCAGTTCTTC
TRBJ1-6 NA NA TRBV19 CASSIDLFGALHF TGTGCCAGTAGTATAGATCTATTCGGAGCCCTCCACTTT
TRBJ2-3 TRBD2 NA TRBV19 CASSIVSGGGTDTQYF TGTGCCAGTAGTATAGTGTCGGGAGGGGGCACAGATACGCAGTATTTT
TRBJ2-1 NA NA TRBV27 CASSARAGTYNEQFF TGTGCCAGCAGTGCCCGGGCGGGAACCTACAATGAGCAGTTCTTC
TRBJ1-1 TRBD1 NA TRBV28 CASSTGVSEAFF TGTGCCAGCAGCACAGGGGTGAGTGAAGCTTTCTTT
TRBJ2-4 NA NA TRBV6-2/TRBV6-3 CASSPDTLSVQYF TGTGCCAGCAGTCCCGACACTCTAAGCGTTCAGTACTTC
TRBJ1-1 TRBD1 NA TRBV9 CASSPRDRGLVDTEAFF TGTGCCAGCAGCCCTCGGGACAGGGGCCTTGTGGACACTGAAGCTTTCTTT
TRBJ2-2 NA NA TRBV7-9 CASSPPYRLARNTGELFF TGTGCCAGCAGCCCCCCCTACCGGTTGGCGAGGAACACCGGGGAGCTGTTTTTT
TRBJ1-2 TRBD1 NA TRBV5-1 CASSLGQGGYTF TGCGCCAGCAGCTTGGGACAGGGCGGCTACACCTTC
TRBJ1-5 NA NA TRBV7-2 CASSLVVGEGNQPQHF TGTGCCAGCAGCTTAGTAGTAGGGGAGGGCAATCAGCCCCAGCATTTT
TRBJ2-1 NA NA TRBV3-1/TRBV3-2 CASSQDSGTPDNEQFF TGTGCCAGCAGCCAAGATTCCGGGACTCCAGACAATGAGCAGTTCTTC
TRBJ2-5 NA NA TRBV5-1 CASSLPGQETQYF TGCGCCAGCAGCTTGCCAGGTCAAGAGACCCAGTACTTC
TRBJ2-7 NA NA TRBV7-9 CASSLGNSYEQYF TGTGCCAGCAGCTTAGGGAACTCCTACGAGCAGTACTTC
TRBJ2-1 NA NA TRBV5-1 CASRPGSRNEQFF TGCGCCAGCCGCCCGGGGTCAAGGAATGAGCAGTTCTTC
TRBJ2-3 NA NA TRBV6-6 CASKADTQYF TGTGCCAGCAAGGCAGATACGCAGTATTTT